Shown below are 9 T cell receptor beta chains from a single sample sequenced in a study of beta chain features in type 1 diabetes. Broader study findings: Moderate but significant shortening of TCRB CDR3s was recorded in all four CD4+ subsets from Type 1 diabetes patients.

Antigens of these TCRs are unknown. Expressed TCRB transcripts were sequenced, since all the RNA that had been isolated was reverse transcribed. Produced via immunoSEQ multiplex PCR; TCRdb's table is partial and in-frame only. The sample yields hundreds of thousands of clones, more than 12% seen once. The sample was naive CD4+ T cells from blood. The receptors were sampled from a man aged 18-30 years with type 1 diabetes.

This clone showed up just a few times. This chain connects TRBV6-5 to TRBJ1-3, with D unresolved. V was trimmed by 6 bases and J by 0 bases, leaving 9 bases between them. The CDR3 runs 14 residues. From germline, CDR1 is MNHEY and CDR2 SVGAGI. CDR3 loop: CASSGLYSGNTIYF. The CDR3 region has the DNA TGTGCCAGCAGCGGGCTTTACTCTGGAAACACCATATATTTT.

The J gene is TRBJ2-2, the V gene TRBV29-1; TRBD2 matches at 7 bases. The CDR3 extends over 19 amino acids. The junction had 24 bases not matched to a gene; V was cut back by 7 bases and J by 4 bases. CDR1 and CDR2 (germline): SQVTM, ANQGSEA. This CDR3 reads CSAGGASGKLVESTGELFF. CDR3 nucleotides: TGCAGCGCCGGAGGGGCTAGCGGCAAGCTGGTCGAAAGCACCGGGGAGCTGTTTTTT.

The chain uses TRBV7-9 and TRBJ1-1; no clear D gene. Per the germline V gene, CDR1 is SEHNR and CDR2 is FQNEAQ (reference sequence). Trimming stripped 5 bases from V and 4 bases from J, with 14 bases between. The CDR3 loop spans 14 amino acids. DNA of the CDR3: TGTGCCAGCAGCCCCCGGCGGTCGAGCACTGAAGCTTTCTTT. Translated, it gives CASSPRRSSTEAFF.

V usage is TRBV4-2 and J usage is TRBJ1-1, with a weak D call TRBD1 (5 bases). The V end was cut by 3 bases, the J end by 1 base, with 9 bases between. The CDR3 has 14 residues. Germline V gene sequence: CDR1 LGHNA, CDR2 YNFKEQ. For the CDR3, the DNA is TGTGCCAGCAGCCAGCTAACAGGGAACACTGAAGCTTTCTTT. It is translated as CASSQLTGNTEAFF.

The genes are TRBV21-1 and TRBJ2-5. TRBV21-1 is an annotated pseudogene. The CDR3 has 12 residues. The CDR3 loop reads CASSRPWKTQYF. In DNA form, the CDR3 reads TGTGCCAGCAGCAGGCCCTGGAAGACCCAGTACTTC.

A few counts support this clone. The chain recombines TRBV7-2 with TRBJ2-7; either TRBD1 or TRBD2 may fit D (5 bases each). CDR3 length: 14 residues. In germline, CDR1 is SGHTA, CDR2 FQGNSA. Trimming cost V 0 bases and J 6 bases, with 12 bases left between them. CDR3 residues: CASSLAAGTFEQYF. The CDR3 DNA is TGTGCCAGCAGCTTAGCGGCAGGGACGTTCGAGCAGTACTTC.

The chain carries TRBV29-1 and TRBJ2-7, with TRBD2 as a possible D gene (6 bases). V gave up 2 bases and J gave up 6 bases, with 14 bases separating them. The CDR3 extends over 13 amino acids. CDR1 is SQVTM, CDR2 ANQGSEA, per germline. CDR3 sequence (DNA): TGCAGCGTTGAACGAGGAGGGCTGGGCGAGCAGTACTTC. Protein product: CSVERGGLGEQYF.

This clone was found a few times. The genes are TRBV19 and TRBJ2-6, with no clear D. The CDR3 length is 15 residues. V was shortened by 6 bases and J by 4 bases, with 13 bases between the two germline ends. The germline V gene encodes CDR1 LNHDA and CDR2 SQIVND (reference sequence). In DNA form, the CDR3 reads TGTGCCAGTAGCACCGACCCTAGAGGGGCCAACGTCCTGACTTTC. Translated, it gives CASSTDPRGANVLTF.

This clone has a handful of counts. The rearrangement joins TRBV7-9 to TRBJ2-2, with TRBD2 as a possible D gene (6 bases). The CDR3 contains 16 residues. Germline V gene sequence: CDR1 SEHNR, CDR2 FQNEAQ (reference sequence). The V end lost 5 bases, the J end lost 0 bases, and 13 bases lay between the germline ends. CDR3 bases: TGTGCCAGCAGCACGCTACTAGCAACGAACACCGGGGAGCTGTTTTTT. Translated: CASSTLLATNTGELFF.